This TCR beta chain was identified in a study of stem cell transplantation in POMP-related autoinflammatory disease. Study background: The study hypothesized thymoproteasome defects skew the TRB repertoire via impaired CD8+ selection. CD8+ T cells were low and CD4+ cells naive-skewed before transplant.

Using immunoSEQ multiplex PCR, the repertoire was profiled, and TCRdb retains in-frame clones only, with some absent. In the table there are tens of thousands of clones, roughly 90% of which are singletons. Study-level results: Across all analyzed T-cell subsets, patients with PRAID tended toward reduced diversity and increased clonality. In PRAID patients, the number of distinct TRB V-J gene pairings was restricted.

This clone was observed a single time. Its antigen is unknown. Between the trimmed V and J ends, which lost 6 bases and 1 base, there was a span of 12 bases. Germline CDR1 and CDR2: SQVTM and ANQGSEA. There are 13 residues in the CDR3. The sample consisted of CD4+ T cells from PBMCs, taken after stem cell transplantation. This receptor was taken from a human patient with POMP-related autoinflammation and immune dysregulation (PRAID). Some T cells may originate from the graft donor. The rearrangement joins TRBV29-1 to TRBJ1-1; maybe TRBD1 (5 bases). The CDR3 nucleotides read TGCAGCGTGAGGGGTCTCTCGAACACTGAAGCTTTCTTT. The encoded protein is CSVRGLSNTEAFF.